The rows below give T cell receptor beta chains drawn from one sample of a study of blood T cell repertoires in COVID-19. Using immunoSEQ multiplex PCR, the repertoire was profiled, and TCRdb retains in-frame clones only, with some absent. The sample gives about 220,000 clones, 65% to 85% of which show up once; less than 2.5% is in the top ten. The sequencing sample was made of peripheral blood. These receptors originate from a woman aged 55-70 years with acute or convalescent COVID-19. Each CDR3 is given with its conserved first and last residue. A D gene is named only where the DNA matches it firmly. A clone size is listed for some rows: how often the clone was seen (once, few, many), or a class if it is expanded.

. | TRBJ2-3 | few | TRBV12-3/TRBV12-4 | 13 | TGTGCCAGCAGTTTAGGGCAGACAGATACGCAGTATTTT | CASSLGQTDTQYF
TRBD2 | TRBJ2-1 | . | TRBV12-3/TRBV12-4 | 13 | TGTGCCAGCAAACTAGCGGGTGGTAATGAGCAGTTCTTC | CASKLAGGNEQFF
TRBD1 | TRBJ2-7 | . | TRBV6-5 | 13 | TGTGCCAGCAGTTACAGGACAGGGTACGAGCAGTACTTC | CASSYRTGYEQYF
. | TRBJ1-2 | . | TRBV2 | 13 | TGTGCCAGCAGTGGAGGTCTTCCCTATGGCTACACCTTC | CASSGGLPYGYTF
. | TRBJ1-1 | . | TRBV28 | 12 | TGTGCCAGCAGTTCTGGTTACAGTGAAGCTTTCTTT | CASSSGYSEAFF
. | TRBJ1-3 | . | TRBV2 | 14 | TGTGCCAGCAGGGAAACCAGGGGAGGAAACACCATATATTTT | CASRETRGGNTIYF
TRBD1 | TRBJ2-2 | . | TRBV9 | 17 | TGTGCCAGCAGCGGTGCCGGGACAGGGGGCCACACCGGGGAGCTGTTTTTT | CASSGAGTGGHTGELFF
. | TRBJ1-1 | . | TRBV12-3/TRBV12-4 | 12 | TGTGCCAGCAGTCGGACAGACACTGAAGCTTTCTTT | CASSRTDTEAFF
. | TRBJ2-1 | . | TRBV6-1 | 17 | TGTGCCAGCAGTGGGGGGAAGACTAGTTTCTCCTACAATGAGCAGTTCTTC | CASSGGKTSFSYNEQFF
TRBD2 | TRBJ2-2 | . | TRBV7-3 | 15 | TGTGCCAGCAGCTTAAGAGCGGGGACCAACGGGGAGCTGTTTTTT | CASSLRAGTNGELFF
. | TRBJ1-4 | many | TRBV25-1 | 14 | TGTGCCAGCAGTAGTAGCGGTGGGAATGAAAAACTGTTTTTT | CASSSSGGNEKLFF
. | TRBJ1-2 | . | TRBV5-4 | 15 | TGTGCCAGCAGCTCCGAGACGGGGGGGCGTTATGGCTACACCTTC | CASSSETGGRYGYTF
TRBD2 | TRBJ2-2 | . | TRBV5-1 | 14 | TGCGCCAGCAGAGCGGGGGGCAACACCGGGGAGCTGTTTTTT | CASRAGGNTGELFF
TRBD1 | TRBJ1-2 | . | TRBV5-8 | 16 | TGTGCCAGCAGCACCGGCCCCGGGACAGCTAACTATGGCTACACCTTC | CASSTGPGTANYGYTF
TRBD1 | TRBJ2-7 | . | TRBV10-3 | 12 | TGTGCCATCAGAGGGACAGAAGCCGAGCAGTACTTC | CAIRGTEAEQYF
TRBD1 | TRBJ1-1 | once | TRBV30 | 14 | TGTGCCTGGAGGCCACAGGGGATCCCGGGAAAAGCTTTCTTT | CAWRPQGIPGKAFF
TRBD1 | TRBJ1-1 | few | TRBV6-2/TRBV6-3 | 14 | TGTGCCAGCAGTTACTTCGCAGGGGGCACTGAAGCTTTCTTT | CASSYFAGGTEAFF
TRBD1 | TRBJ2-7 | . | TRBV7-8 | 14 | TGTGCCAGCGGACCCGGGACAGGGGCCGGCGAGCAGTACTTC | CASGPGTGAGEQYF
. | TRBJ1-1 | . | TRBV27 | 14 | TGTGCCAGCAGTCCCCTCCCCACCGGCACTGAAGCTTTCTTT | CASSPLPTGTEAFF
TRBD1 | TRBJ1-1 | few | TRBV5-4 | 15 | TGTGCCAGCAGTTTAGGACAGGGGCGCGACACTGAAGCTTTCTTT | CASSLGQGRDTEAFF
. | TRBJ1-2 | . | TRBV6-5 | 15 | TGTGCCAGCAGTTACTCGCTACCGGGGGTCAATGGCTACACCTTC | CASSYSLPGVNGYTF
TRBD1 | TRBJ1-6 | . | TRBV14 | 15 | TGTGCCAGCAGCGGAGGAGGGGGCGTCAATTCACCCCTCCACTTT | CASSGGGGVNSPLHF
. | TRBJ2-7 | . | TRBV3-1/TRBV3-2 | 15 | TGTGCCAGCAGCCAAACCGGGGGACGCTCCTACGAGCAGTACTTC | CASSQTGGRSYEQYF
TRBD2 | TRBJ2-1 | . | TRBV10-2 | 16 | TGCGCCAGCAGTGAGCCGAGCGGGGGGTCTTACAATGAGCAGTTCTTC | CASSEPSGGSYNEQFF